Shown below are 31 T cell receptor beta chains from a single sample sequenced in a study of T cell changes during pregnancy in multiple sclerosis (dated 2019 in TCRdb). Preparation of the library involved the immunoSEQ multiplex PCR assay. As stored in TCRdb, this immuneACCESS dataset retains in-frame rearrangements with V and J assigned. A fraction of the clones does not appear; measured against another copy, unresolved V genes explain less than half of the discrepancy, and the remainder lacks a known reason. This sample is represented by 99,000 or so clones; roughly 92% of them were singletons. Jointly, the top ten make up around 0.99% of the sample. Sequenced here: peripheral blood, sampled after pregnancy. The receptor set was obtained from a female donor with multiple sclerosis, enrolled in a pregnancy study.

The CDR3 spells CASISPGGRDNEQFF. The CDR3 region has the DNA TGTGCCAGCATAAGTCCTGGCGGGAGGGATAATGAGCAGTTCTTC. The V call is TRBV7-2, the J call TRBJ2-1; 9 bases are shared with TRBD2. Per germline, CDR1 SGHTA and CDR2 FQGNSA. CDR3 size: 15 residues. V lost 7 bases, J lost 7 bases, and 11 bases stayed unmatched.

The chain couples TRBV15 to TRBJ2-6, with D perhaps TRBD1 (6 bases). V was pared by 0 bases and J by 2 bases, with 17 bases between. Looked up from germline, CDR1 is LNHNV and CDR2 is YYDKDF (reference sequence). The CDR3 spans 19 residues. The CDR3 sequence: CATSRDPPGVITGANVLTF. In DNA, the CDR3 is TGTGCCACCAGCAGAGATCCCCCAGGGGTTATTACTGGGGCCAACGTCCTGACTTTC. Based on the CDR3 plus reference TRBV15 and TRBJ2-6, the full variable domain is DAMVIQNPRYQVTQFGKPVTLSCSQTLNHNVMYWYQQKSSQAPKLLFHYYDKDFNNEADTPDNFQSRRPNTSFCFLDIRSPGLGDTAMYLCATSRDPPGVITGANVLTFGAGSRLTVL.

The J gene is TRBJ2-5, the V gene TRBV10-3; TRBD2 matches at 7 bases. CDR1 and CDR2 from the germline V gene are ENHRY and SYGVKD. V dropped 6 bases and J dropped 5; count of bases not matched to a gene: 12. The CDR3 spans 15 residues. The CDR3 DNA is TGTGCCATCAGCGAATTTGGGGGTAGCGGGGAGACCCAGTACTTC. Protein sequence: CAISEFGGSGETQYF.

The V gene is TRBV7-2, the J gene TRBJ1-2; no clear D. The CDR3 covers 13 residues. The germline V gene encodes CDR1 SGHTA and CDR2 FQGNSA. Trimming took 1 base from V and 6 from J, leaving 9 bases between them. CDR3 in DNA: TGTGCCAGCAGCTTAGATTACGGAGATGGCTACACCTTC. It specifies CASSLDYGDGYTF. The whole variable domain, remainder taken from reference TRBV7-2 and TRBJ1-2, is GAGVSQSPSNKVTEKGKDVELRCDPISGHTALYWYRQSLGQGLEFLIYFQGNSAPDKSGLPSDRFSAERTGGSVSTLTIQRTQQEDSAVYLCASSLDYGDGYTFGSGTRLTVV.

This sequence joins TRBV5-1 and TRBJ2-2, with TRBD2 identical over 12 bases. Germline assignment: CDR1 SGHRS and CDR2 YFSETQ. The CDR3 contains 16 residues. V lost 0 bases to trimming and J lost 5 bases; unmatched junction nucleotides: 2. The CDR3 protein is CASSLETSGRTGELFF. CDR3 coding DNA: TGCGCCAGCAGCTTGGAGACTAGCGGGAGAACCGGGGAGCTGTTTTTT. The full variable domain, completed using reference TRBV5-1 and TRBJ2-2, is KAGVTQTPRYLIKTRGQQVTLSCSPISGHRSVSWYQQTPGQGLQFLFEYFSETQRNKGNFPGRFSGRQFSNSRSEMNVSTLELGDSALYLCASSLETSGRTGELFFGEGSRLTVL.

This clone was picked up one time. The chain couples TRBV5-4 to TRBJ1-2; D is perhaps TRBD1 (5 bases). The CDR3 runs 14 residues. V lost 0 bases and J 8 bases, leaving 14 bases between the germline ends. CDR1 SGHNT and CDR2 YYREEE come from the germline V gene (reference sequence). CDR3: CASSLAPGEGGYTF. CDR3 sequence (DNA): TGTGCCAGCAGCTTGGCGCCGGGGGAGGGGGGCTACACCTTC.

The V gene is TRBV5-1, the J gene TRBJ2-1, with D possibly TRBD2 on 6 matching bases. This CDR3 contains 12 residues. In germline, CDR1 is SGHRS, CDR2 YFSETQ. Trimming removed 0 bases at V and 8 bases at J, with 6 bases between. The CDR3 DNA follows: TGCGCCAGCAGCTTGGGCGGGGATGAGCAGTTCTTC. This encodes CASSLGGDEQFF.

CDR3 region: CASSQDGLAGTYEQYF. The CDR3 DNA is TGTGCCAGCAGCCAAGATGGGCTAGCGGGGACGTACGAGCAGTACTTC. The V and J genes are TRBV4-2 and TRBJ2-7, with 9 bases aligning to TRBD2. CDR1 LGHNA and CDR2 YNFKEQ come from the germline V gene. CDR3 size: 16 residues. V was clipped by 0 bases and J by 4 bases; unmatched bases: 7.

V is TRBV19 and J is TRBJ2-7, with 10 bases aligning to TRBD1. The CDR3 extends over 13 amino acids. Germline V gene lookup returns CDR1 LNHDA and CDR2 SQIVND (reference sequence). V was pared by 5 bases and J by 3 bases, with 1 base of the junction left unmatched. The CDR3 sequence: CASSRTGGYEQYF. The CDR3 bases are TGTGCCAGTAGTCGGACAGGGGGCTACGAGCAGTACTTC.

The CDR3 sequence is CASSPGVDSRKNEQFF. The CDR3 region has the DNA TGTGCCAGCAGCCCAGGGGTCGACAGTCGAAAGAATGAGCAGTTCTTC. This chain connects TRBV7-8 to TRBJ2-1, with D perhaps TRBD1 (6 bases). In germline, CDR1 is SGHVS, CDR2 FQNEAQ. The germline V and J ends were trimmed by 5 bases and 7 bases, with 21 bases remaining between them. The CDR3 runs to 16 residues.

This chain joins TRBV30 and TRBJ1-5; 7 nucleotides agree with TRBD1. There are 15 residues in the CDR3. The ends lost 0 bases at V and 4 bases at J; junction bases unmatched: 6. From germline, CDR1 is GTSNPN and CDR2 SVGIG (reference sequence). CDR3 in amino acids: CAWSVPDRPNQPQHF. CDR3 sequence (DNA): TGTGCCTGGAGTGTACCGGACAGGCCTAATCAGCCCCAGCATTTT.

In this sample, this clone turned up once. The chain is built from TRBV19 and TRBJ2-3, with D unresolved. Trimming shortened V by 8 bases and J by 4 bases, and 16 bases separated the two germline ends. Germline V gene lookup returns CDR1 LNHDA and CDR2 SQIVND (reference sequence). The CDR3 is 14 amino acids. Here the CDR3 reads CASEAWVGADTQYF. The CDR3 DNA reads TGTGCCAGTGAAGCGTGGGTGGGTGCAGATACGCAGTATTTT.

The chain has TRBV5-1 and TRBJ2-7; TRBD2 matches at 9 bases. V lost 3 bases to trimming and J lost 3 bases; unmatched junction nucleotides: 7. CDR3 length equals 15 residues. Germline assignment: CDR1 SGHRS and CDR2 YFSETQ. CDR3 residues: CASSSGGREGYEQYF. In DNA, the CDR3 is TGCGCCAGCAGCTCGGGGGGGCGGGAGGGCTACGAGCAGTACTTC.

The rearrangement links TRBV6-1 to TRBJ1-4; D may be TRBD1 (6 bases). The germline V and J ends were trimmed by 6 bases and 7 bases, with 15 bases remaining between them. Germline V gene sequence: CDR1 MNHNS, CDR2 SASEGT. This CDR3 has 14 amino acids. The CDR3 loop reads CASRAQGLAEKLFF. CDR3 coding DNA: TGTGCCAGCAGGGCGCAGGGGTTGGCTGAAAAACTGTTTTTT.

V gene TRBV5-6 combines with J gene TRBJ2-5; weak D call: TRBD1 (5 bases). Deletions cut 4 bases from V and 0 bases from J, with 19 bases between. Germline CDR1 reads SGHDT; CDR2 reads YYEEEE. This CDR3 is built from 17 residues. Here the CDR3 DNA reads TGTGCCAGCAGCCCGGCTCGGTGGACAATCTACCAAGAGACCCAGTACTTC. Translating gives CASSPARWTIYQETQYF.

This chain connects TRBV6-6 to TRBJ2-7; 7 nucleotides line up with TRBD1. This CDR3 is built from 13 residues. Germline CDR1 reads MNHNY; CDR2 reads SVGAGI (reference sequence). J gave up 1 base and V 10 bases, and 7 bases lay outside the gene matches. The chain's CDR3 is CATRQGQSYEQYF. The CDR3 nucleotides are TGTGCCACCAGACAGGGCCAGTCCTACGAGCAGTACTTC.

This rearrangement joins TRBV27 to TRBJ2-7; 9 bases fit TRBD2. The CDR3 sequence is 14 residues long. The ends lost 9 bases at V and 3 bases at J; junction bases unmatched: 9. CDR1 and CDR2 (germline): MNHEY, SMNVEV (reference sequence). The CDR3 coding sequence is TGTGCCAGTTCCCGTCTAGCGGGATTCTACGAGCAGTACTTC. Residues: CASSRLAGFYEQYF.

The genes are TRBV6-1 and TRBJ1-1, with D unclear. CDR3 length equals 12 residues. Trimming took 7 bases from V and 4 from J, leaving 10 bases between them. Germline V lookup: CDR1 MNHNS, CDR2 SASEGT. CDR3 sequence reads: CASNQGGTEAFF. The CDR3 DNA reads as TGTGCCAGCAACCAAGGAGGCACTGAAGCTTTCTTT.

This chain uses TRBV7-2 with TRBJ2-1, with D tentatively TRBD1 (6 bases). CDR3 length equals 15 residues. The V and J ends lost 3 bases and 4 bases respectively, with 13 bases between them. Germline CDR1 SGHTA, CDR2 FQGNSA. CDR3 in amino acids: CASSFQGLGYNEQFF. Written as DNA, the CDR3 is TGTGCCAGCAGCTTTCAGGGGCTAGGGTACAATGAGCAGTTCTTC.

The chain joins TRBV9 to TRBJ2-7; D is unclear. CDR1 is SGDLS, CDR2 YYNGEE, per germline. The CDR3 loop spans 15 amino acids. Trimming took off 3 bases at V and 3 bases at J, with 16 bases between the two ends. CDR3 loop: CASSAGSGRGYEQYF. The CDR3 bases are TGTGCCAGCAGCGCCGGGTCGGGTCGCGGCTACGAGCAGTACTTC.

This chain uses TRBV7-8 with TRBJ2-6; weak D call: TRBD1 (6 bases). The CDR3 consists of 18 residues. V lost 4 bases and J lost 0, with 16 bases in between. Germline V lookup: CDR1 SGHVS, CDR2 FQNEAQ. The CDR3 here is CASSSSGHVSSGANVLTF. CDR3 DNA sequence: TGTGCCAGCAGCTCTTCGGGACACGTTAGCTCTGGGGCCAACGTCCTGACTTTC.

This clone has more than one count but fewer than ten. The chain uses TRBV19 and TRBJ1-2, with 8 bases identical to TRBD1. The germline V gene encodes CDR1 LNHDA and CDR2 SQIVND (reference sequence). The CDR3 has 14 residues. V was pared by 7 bases and J by 8 bases, with 12 bases of the junction left unmatched. CDR3 sequence reads: CASNLGQALGGYTF. CDR3 bases: TGTGCCAGTAATCTGGGACAGGCCCTCGGGGGCTACACCTTC.

The V gene is TRBV18, the J gene TRBJ2-1; D is possibly TRBD2 (6 bases). Germline V lookup: CDR1 KGHSH, CDR2 LQKENI. The CDR3 runs to 18 residues. The ends were cut back, 6 bases at V and 0 bases at J, with 21 bases in the middle. The CDR3 sequence: CASSVGTHGQLSYNEQFF. The CDR3, as DNA: TGTGCCAGCTCGGTCGGGACTCACGGACAACTCTCCTACAATGAGCAGTTCTTC.

V is TRBV9 and J is TRBJ2-3; 7 bases are a match to TRBD2. V lost 4 bases and J lost 5; bases outside the gene matches: 4. Germline V gene lookup returns CDR1 SGDLS and CDR2 YYNGEE. The CDR3 sequence is 13 residues long. CDR3 DNA: TGTGCCAGCAGCCCCCCGGGGGGAGATACGCAGTATTTT. Protein sequence: CASSPPGGDTQYF. Drawing the rest from reference TRBV9 and TRBJ2-3, the complete variable domain is DSGVTQTPKHLITATGQRVTLRCSPRSGDLSVYWYQQSLDQGLQFLIQYYNGEERAKGNILERFSAQQFPDLHSELNLSSLELGDSALYFCASSPPGGDTQYFGPGTRLTVL.

The J gene is TRBJ2-1, the V gene TRBV6-1, with D tentatively TRBD2 (6 bases). From germline, CDR1 is MNHNS and CDR2 SASEGT. The CDR3 length is 13 residues. The V and J ends lost 8 bases and 6 bases respectively, with 14 bases between them. The CDR3 loop reads CASGTRRGNEQFF. The DNA for the CDR3 is TGTGCCAGCGGGACTCGAAGAGGCAATGAGCAGTTCTTC.

The V gene is TRBV5-1, the J gene TRBJ2-5; tentative D call: TRBD1 (8 bases). CDR3 length: 17 amino acids. Trimming stripped 4 bases from V and 0 bases from J, with 19 bases between. Germline V gene data show CDR1 as SGHRS and CDR2 as YFSETQ. The CDR3 nucleotides read TGCGCCAGCAGCCCAGACAGGGGAGGGGGTTACCAAGAGACCCAGTACTTC. It specifies CASSPDRGGGYQETQYF.

The chain carries TRBV27 and TRBJ1-5; D unclear. From germline, CDR1 is MNHEY and CDR2 SMNVEV (reference sequence). V was clipped by 3 bases and J by 3 bases, with 9 bases between them. The length of the CDR3 is 14 residues. CDR3 loop: CASSFGGDNQPQHF. CDR3 sequence (DNA): TGTGCCAGCAGTTTCGGAGGTGACAATCAGCCCCAGCATTTT.

This chain joins TRBV30 and TRBJ2-7, with a possible D match to TRBD1 (6 bases). The CDR3 loop spans 12 amino acids. V was clipped by 1 base and J by 4 bases, with 8 bases between them. CDR1 is GTSNPN and CDR2 is SVGIG in the germline V gene (reference sequence). The CDR3 DNA reads as TGTGCCTGGAGTGCCACAGGGTACGAGCAGTACTTC. Its protein product is CAWSATGYEQYF.

The CDR3 sequence: CAISERDTRTEAFF. The DNA of the CDR3 is TGTGCCATCAGTGAAAGGGACACCCGCACTGAAGCTTTCTTT. The chain recombines TRBV10-3 with TRBJ1-1; a possible D gene is TRBD1 (6 bases). Trimming stripped 3 bases from V and 4 bases from J, with 12 bases between. The CDR3 has 14 amino acids. The germline gives CDR1 ENHRY, CDR2 SYGVKD.

The V call is TRBV5-4, the J call TRBJ2-1, with TRBD2 identical over 8 bases. The V gene end was trimmed by 3 bases and the J gene end by 3 bases; junction bases not matched to a gene: 11. CDR3 size: 17 residues. The germline gives CDR1 SGHNT, CDR2 YYREEE (reference sequence). Here the CDR3 DNA reads TGTGCCAGCAGCTACGAGGGGAGCGGGAGCTTCTACAATGAGCAGTTCTTC. Its protein product is CASSYEGSGSFYNEQFF.

This chain joins TRBV5-1 and TRBJ1-6; TRBD1 aligns across 8 bases. This CDR3 region has 16 residues. The germline gives CDR1 SGHRS, CDR2 YFSETQ. Germline trimming cut 4 bases from V and 8 bases from J; bases unmatched to any gene: 11. CDR3 residues: CASSPSTGDRDSPLHF. In DNA form, the CDR3 reads TGCGCCAGCAGCCCCTCGACAGGGGATAGGGATTCACCCCTCCACTTT.